The rows below give T cell receptor beta chains drawn from one sample of a study of T cells in Graves' hyperthyroidism and ophthalmopathy. TCRdb recomputed calls from the multiplex PCR reads with MiXCR, one row per CDR3 protein. In the table there are roughly 96,000 distinct CDR3 sequences, about 51% of which are singletons. Material: blood. These receptors all stem from a woman aged 40 to 50 with Graves' hyperthyroidism. CDR3s leave out the opening cysteine and the closing phenylalanine or tryptophan.

J: TRBJ2-7
V: TRBV5-1
CDR3: ASRSTSQRGLEQY

J: TRBJ2-2
V: TRBV15
CDR3: APPPLAGELF

J: TRBJ1-5
V: TRBV6-6
CDR3: ASSEQGSRRGAQH

J: TRBJ1-1
V: TRBV29-1
CDR3: SVDTGQGSIRTEAF

J: TRBJ1-6
V: TRBV9
CDR3: ASSRTDGSSPLH

J: TRBJ2-5
V: TRBV6-5
CDR3: ASSPLRGGETQY

J: TRBJ2-2
V: TRBV20-1
CDR3: SADRGWTGELF

J: TRBJ2-7
V: TRBV7-3
CDR3: ASSLTGFNEQY

J: TRBJ1-4
V: TRBV2
CDR3: ASSPRAGANEKLF

J: TRBJ1-1
V: TRBV5-4
CDR3: ASSLIGEEGQAF

J: TRBJ2-2
V: TRBV9
CDR3: ASSASGPNTGELF

J: TRBJ1-1
V: TRBV7-2
CDR3: ASSSGTVNTEAF

J: TRBJ2-3
V: TRBV7-2
CDR3: ASSGTSTDTQY

J: TRBJ2-5
V: TRBV7-9
CDR3: ASSLAGGVTQY

J: TRBJ1-1
V: TRBV20-1
CDR3: SAGGQTDTEAF

J: TRBJ1-2
V: TRBV24-1
CDR3: ATSDPHDLYGYT

J: TRBJ1-4
V: TRBV7-2
CDR3: ASSATGGGEKLF

J: TRBJ2-7
V: TRBV9
CDR3: ASSPGGGIPYEQY

J: TRBJ2-7
V: TRBV9
CDR3: ASSPGTSGGSSYEQY

J: TRBJ1-5
V: TRBV19
CDR3: ATSRPPQPQH

J: TRBJ1-3
V: TRBV6-1
CDR3: ASSQAPFFSGNTIY

J: TRBJ1-2
V: TRBV10-3
CDR3: AISEGALAYGYT

J: TRBJ1-3
V: TRBV10-3
CDR3: AISSGDRDTIY

J: TRBJ2-2
V: TRBV25-1
CDR3: ASSAPGLANTGELF

J: TRBJ2-7
V: TRBV7-3
CDR3: ASSGLAGVYEQY

J: TRBJ2-2
V: TRBV29-1
CDR3: SGLAGNPTGELF

J: TRBJ2-7
V: TRBV19
CDR3: ASKLRGGSGEQY

J: TRBJ2-5
V: TRBV12-3/TRBV12-4
CDR3: ASSPEAETQY

J: TRBJ2-3
V: TRBV7-2
CDR3: ASSGRLSDTQY

J: TRBJ1-1
V: TRBV6-2/TRBV6-3
CDR3: ASMDPPGAIGLDTEAF

J: TRBJ1-3
V: TRBV7-2
CDR3: ASSPYRGLSGNTIY

J: TRBJ1-2
V: TRBV19
CDR3: ASSRGVGHGYT